This T cell receptor beta chain was obtained from a study of identical twins. One entry per CDR3 protein results from TCRdb running MiXCR on the 5' RACE reads. The data hold hundreds of thousands of distinct CDR3 sequences, with approximately 13% observed a single time. This clonotype was observed at least ten times. The data also belong to a second study, concerning yellow fever vaccine responses in identical twins.

The sample consisted of CD8+ T cells sorted from blood. This TCR derives from a woman between 18 and 30 years old in good health.

CDR3 in DNA: TGCGCCAGCAGAACGGGCTCTAGCACAGATACGCAGTATTTT. Residues: CASRTGSSTDTQYF. The gene calls are TRBV5-1 and TRBJ2-3; D gene uncertain. The V and J ends lost 5 bases and 0 bases respectively, with 10 bases between them. CDR1 SGHRS and CDR2 YFSETQ come from the germline V gene. The CDR3 totals 14 residues.